This entry lists 18 T cell receptor beta chains sequenced from one sample in a study of cytomegalovirus exposure and HLA in healthy donors. Use of 60 Vbeta and 13 Jbeta primers characterized the PCR. TCRdb's table, derived via immunoSEQ multiplex PCR, lists solely in-frame clones and lacks some. This sample has fewer than 150,000 clones, with around 77% found just once. The specimen was PBMCs. These receptors were taken from a woman in her 30s in good health and CMV-seropositive.

CDR3 loop: CASSLEGLVDTQYF. The CDR3 coding sequence is TGTGCCAGCAGCTTAGAGGGACTAGTAGATACGCAGTATTTT. The chain is built from TRBV7-3 and TRBJ2-3; TRBD2 matches at 8 bases. With V trimmed by 2 bases and J by 5 bases, 3 bases remained unmatched. This CDR3 is 14 amino acids long. Germline CDR1 and CDR2: SGHTA and FQGTGA.

CDR3 region: CASSGLRDTEAFF. In DNA form, the CDR3 reads TGTGCCAGCAGTGGGTTGCGGGACACTGAAGCTTTCTTT. This chain joins TRBV6-1 and TRBJ1-1; the D is unclear. V dropped 4 bases and J dropped 3 bases, with 9 bases sitting between them. There are 13 residues in the CDR3. The germline CDR1 and CDR2 sequences are MNHNS and SASEGT.

This clone showed up just a few times. This rearrangement joins TRBV29-1 to TRBJ1-2; D gene unclear. V was clipped by 1 base and J by 2 bases, with 5 bases between them. Germline CDR1 and CDR2: SQVTM and ANQGSEA. The CDR3 spans 12 residues. This CDR3 reads CSVEGLNYGYTF. For the CDR3, the DNA is TGCAGCGTTGAAGGGCTGAACTATGGCTACACCTTC.

The V and J genes are TRBV10-1 and TRBJ2-3; 7 positions agree with TRBD2. Germline V gene sequence: CDR1 WNHNN, CDR2 SYGVQD (reference sequence). Trimming removed 2 bases from V and 1 base from J; junction bases left unmatched: 0. The CDR3 spans 14 residues. The CDR3 sequence is CASSEREGTDTQYF. The CDR3 region has the DNA TGCGCCAGCAGTGAGCGGGAGGGCACAGATACGCAGTATTTT.

CDR3: CASSPLEATQFF. DNA for the CDR3: TGTGCCAGCTCACCCCTCGAGGCCACACAGTTCTTC. V usage is TRBV18 and J usage is TRBJ2-1; no clear D. Germline V CDR1 and CDR2: KGHSH, LQKENI. The CDR3 is 12 amino acids. Trimming stripped 3 bases from V and 13 bases from J, with 13 bases between.

This clone is a singleton in its sample. The chain has TRBV30 and TRBJ1-6; D uncertain. Trimming left V 1 base short and J 7 bases short, with 8 bases between. CDR1 GTSNPN and CDR2 SVGIG come from the germline V gene (reference sequence). The CDR3 is made up of 13 amino acids. The CDR3 sequence is CAWSALSNSPLHF. The CDR3 bases are TGTGCCTGGAGTGCACTATCCAATTCACCCCTCCACTTT.

V and J are TRBV19 and TRBJ1-4, with TRBD1 matching over 8 bases. CDR3 length: 15 amino acids. Germline loops: CDR1 LNHDA, CDR2 SQIVND (reference sequence). V lost 4 bases and J lost 6; bases outside the gene matches: 7. CDR3 in DNA: TGTGCCAGTAGTACCCGACAGGGGCTGTATGAAAAACTGTTTTTT. This encodes CASSTRQGLYEKLFF.

The chain has TRBV30 and TRBJ1-6; the match to TRBD1 covers 7 bases. Germline CDR1 GTSNPN, CDR2 SVGIG (reference sequence). The J segment lost 7 bases and the V segment lost 5 bases, leaving 14 bases of the junction unmatched. The CDR3 contains 16 residues. In nucleotides, the CDR3 is TGTGCCTGGGGTCGGGCAGGACCAGGGGGGAATTCACCCCTCCACTTT. Its protein is CAWGRAGPGGNSPLHF.

The chain has TRBV29-1 and TRBJ1-1, with no clear D. The CDR3 sequence is 12 residues long. Germline CDR1 SQVTM, CDR2 ANQGSEA. Deletions cut 6 bases from V and 0 bases from J, with 8 bases between. For the CDR3, the DNA is TGCAGCGTGGGAGGGATGAACACTGAAGCTTTCTTT. It codes for CSVGGMNTEAFF.

The V and J genes are TRBV5-1 and TRBJ2-5, with a possible D match to TRBD1 (5 bases). Trimming removed 5 bases from V and 0 bases from J, with 11 bases in between. The germline gives CDR1 SGHRS, CDR2 YFSETQ. CDR3 length equals 14 residues. CDR3 nucleotides: TGCGCCAGCAGGCCACAGGCAAACCAAGAGACCCAGTACTTC. Protein sequence: CASRPQANQETQYF.

V usage is TRBV5-4 and J usage is TRBJ1-1; tentatively, D is TRBD1 (5 bases). Germline V lookup: CDR1 SGHNT, CDR2 YYREEE (reference sequence). Trimming stripped 0 bases from V and 3 bases from J, with 9 bases between. This CDR3 has 14 amino acids. CDR3: CASSLGGGHTEAFF. The CDR3 coding sequence is TGTGCCAGCAGCTTGGGGGGGGGACACACTGAAGCTTTCTTT.

This chain connects TRBV18 to TRBJ2-5, with D tentatively TRBD1 (6 bases). V was shortened by 8 bases and J by 2 bases, with 18 bases between the two germline ends. Per germline, CDR1 KGHSH and CDR2 LQKENI. The CDR3 has 15 residues. DNA for the CDR3: TGTGCCAGCGTGGGGACCTGGGGGCGACAAGAGACCCAGTACTTC. Translation gives CASVGTWGRQETQYF.

V gene TRBV28 combines with J gene TRBJ1-2, with TRBD1 matching over 7 bases. V was pared by 3 bases and J by 3 bases, with 7 bases of the junction left unmatched. The CDR3 length is 15 residues. From germline, CDR1 is MDHEN and CDR2 SYDVKM. The CDR3 DNA sequence: TGTGCCAGCAGTTTTTCGTTCCAGGGGGACTATGGCTACACCTTC. Translated: CASSFSFQGDYGYTF.

The sample holds a few counts of this clone. The chain employs TRBV6-5 and TRBJ2-5; D gene uncertain. The CDR3 spans 14 residues. V dropped 6 bases and J dropped 1 base, with 12 bases sitting between them. Germline loops: CDR1 MNHEY, CDR2 SVGAGI. Here the CDR3 DNA reads TGTGCCAGCAGCGGTGGTCTGGTCCAAGAGACCCAGTACTTC. This gives the protein CASSGGLVQETQYF.

The chain carries TRBV6-4 and TRBJ2-2; 11 positions agree with TRBD1. This CDR3 comprises 15 residues. CDR1 is MRHNA and CDR2 is SNTAGT in the germline V gene. Trimming removed 6 bases from V and 4 bases from J; junction bases left unmatched: 4. The CDR3 region has the DNA TGTGCCAGCAGCGCCGGGACAGGGGGCACCGGGGAGCTGTTTTTT. Its translation: CASSAGTGGTGELFF.

This clone was found a few times. The chain has TRBV14 and TRBJ2-3, with TRBD2 as a possible D gene (6 bases). The CDR3 sequence is 13 residues long. Germline CDR1 reads SGHDN; CDR2 reads FVKESK. The ends were cut back, 4 bases at V and 2 bases at J, with 7 bases in the middle. The CDR3 reads CASSRLDTDTQYF. Here the CDR3 DNA reads TGTGCCAGCAGCCGACTAGACACAGATACGCAGTATTTT. The complete variable domain, with remaining parts taken from reference TRBV14 and TRBJ2-3, reads EAGVTQFPSHSVIEKGQTVTLRCDPISGHDNLYWYRRVMGKEIKFLLHFVKESKQDESGMPNNRFLAERTGGTYSTLKVQPAELEDSGVYFCASSRLDTDTQYFGPGTRLTVL.

CDR3 coding DNA: TGTGCCAGCAGCCGCCTAGCGGGGGGCACAGATACGCAGTATTTT. This codes for CASSRLAGGTDTQYF. The chain has TRBV11-2 and TRBJ2-3; 10 bases align to TRBD2. There are 15 residues in the CDR3. From germline, CDR1 is SGHAT and CDR2 FQNNGV. The V and J ends lost 5 bases and 1 base, in that order; junction bases with no gene match: 3.

A word on this clone: Other DNA sequences in the sample encode the same CDR3. The chain recombines TRBV7-9 with TRBJ1-2, with D perhaps matching TRBD1 (6 bases). The CDR3 has 13 residues. Germline V gene lookup returns CDR1 SEHNR and CDR2 FQNEAQ (reference sequence). Trimming removed 5 bases from V and 4 bases from J, with 11 bases in between. The CDR3 here is CASSQGQGYGYTF. The DNA for the CDR3 is TGTGCCAGCAGCCAGGGGCAGGGCTATGGCTACACCTTC.